The 5 T cell receptor beta chains below all came from one sample that was sequenced in a study of shared clonotypes between healthy human individuals. CD8 cells classed as naive were CD45RO-negative and positively selected for CCR7, excluding terminally differentiated effector memory CD45RA+ cells. This table comes from immunoSEQ multiplex PCR, and its TCRdb copy is limited to in-frame clones, with some not included. The sample holds about 680,000 clones; about 91% are singletons and the top ten take approximately 24%. Sequencing was carried out using naive CD8+ T cells sorted from blood. These receptors came from a man aged 30-40 years in good health.

This chain joins TRBV12-5 and TRBJ2-3; D is uncertain. The CDR3 contains 12 residues. The V gene lost 2 bases and the J gene lost 5 bases, with 5 bases spanning the gap. Germline V gene data show CDR1 as LGHNT and CDR2 as FRNRAP. CDR3 bases: TGTGCTAGTGGTTTGCAACTAGATACGCAGTATTTT. Translation gives CASGLQLDTQYF.

This chain uses TRBV28 with TRBJ2-1, with D perhaps matching TRBD2 (5 bases). CDR1 and CDR2 (germline): MDHEN, SYDVKM. V lost 5 bases and J 9 bases, leaving 11 bases between the germline ends. The CDR3 is 12 amino acids. The chain's CDR3 is CASSRRVSEQFF. The CDR3 DNA reads as TGTGCCAGCAGTCGGCGGGTTTCTGAGCAGTTCTTC.

This chain uses TRBV13 with TRBJ2-1; 7 bases are a match to TRBD1. The germline V gene encodes CDR1 PRHDT and CDR2 FYEKMQ (reference sequence). This CDR3 comprises 16 residues. The V and J ends lost 3 bases and 1 base, in that order; junction bases with no gene match: 6. CDR3 sequence reads: CASSFRTGPSYNEQFF. In DNA, the CDR3 is TGTGCCAGCAGCTTTAGGACAGGCCCATCCTACAATGAGCAGTTCTTC.

This chain links TRBV18 with TRBJ2-1; no reliable D call. Trimming cost V 3 bases and J 7 bases, with 4 bases left between them. Germline V gene data show CDR1 as KGHSH and CDR2 as LQKENI. There are 11 residues in the CDR3. CDR3 DNA: TGTGCCAGCTCACCCTCTAATGAGCAGTTCTTC. Translation gives CASSPSNEQFF.

This chain connects TRBV10-1 to TRBJ1-1; unclear D gene. V was trimmed by 2 bases and J by 10 bases, leaving 11 bases between them. CDR3 length: 12 residues. The germline V gene encodes CDR1 WNHNN and CDR2 SYGVQD (reference sequence). The CDR3 region is CASSEAGPGAFF. CDR3 coding DNA: TGCGCCAGCAGTGAGGCTGGGCCCGGAGCTTTCTTT.